Below are 28 T cell receptor beta chains sequenced from a single sample in a study of OX40 agonist ivuxolimab in advanced cancers. The repertoire was sequenced with immunoSEQ multiplex PCR; TCRdb's copy has only in-frame clones and lacks some. The sample records 65,000 to 90,000 clones, about 85% being singletons. This specimen was CD4+ or CD8+ T cells sorted from blood, taken in a trial of the OX40 agonist ivuxolimab. These TCRs come from an adult with an advanced solid tumor such as melanoma, head and neck, liver or kidney cancer.

This chain connects TRBV5-8 to TRBJ2-2; D unresolved. The V end lost 4 bases, the J end lost 5 bases, and 3 bases lay between the germline ends. The CDR3 runs 11 residues. The germline V gene encodes CDR1 SGHTS and CDR2 YDEGEE. CDR3 coding DNA: TGTGCCAGCAGCCCGACCGGGGAGCTGTTTTTT. Amino acids: CASSPTGELFF.

The chain recombines TRBV14 with TRBJ1-2; tentatively, D is TRBD1 (6 bases). CDR3 size: 14 residues. V lost 1 base and J 7 bases, leaving 13 bases between the germline ends. Germline values: CDR1 SGHDN, CDR2 FVKESK. This CDR3 is CASSQVGGVGGYTF. Written as DNA, the CDR3 is TGTGCCAGCAGCCAAGTCGGGGGCGTGGGTGGCTACACCTTC.

V usage is TRBV28 and J usage is TRBJ2-5, with TRBD2 matching 7 bases. V dropped 6 bases and J dropped 3; count of bases not matched to a gene: 10. Germline CDR1 MDHEN, CDR2 SYDVKM. This CDR3 spans 15 amino acids. The DNA for the CDR3 is TGTGCCAGCAGCCCTGGGCTAGCGGCGAAAGAGACCCAGTACTTC. Translating it yields CASSPGLAAKETQYF.

The chain recombines TRBV10-3 with TRBJ1-3, with 7 positions matching TRBD1. The CDR3 spans 14 residues. With 4 bases clipped from V and 1 base from J, the junction kept 1 base outside the gene matches. Germline V gene sequence: CDR1 ENHRY, CDR2 SYGVKD. CDR3 region: CAISAGQSGNTIYF. As DNA, the CDR3 is TGTGCCATCAGTGCGGGACAGTCTGGAAACACCATATATTTT.

The chain has TRBV5-1 and TRBJ2-1, with 9 bases that match TRBD2. The V gene end was trimmed by 2 bases and the J gene end by 7 bases; junction bases not matched to a gene: 7. CDR1 and CDR2 (germline): SGHRS, YFSETQ. This CDR3 contains 15 residues. In nucleotides, the CDR3 is TGCGCCAGCAGCTTACTGCGGGGGGGAAGAAATGAGCAGTTCTTC. Its protein is CASSLLRGGRNEQFF.

V usage is TRBV6-1 and J usage is TRBJ1-4; D is unresolved. Trimming removed 6 bases from V and 5 bases from J, with 4 bases in between. Germline V gives CDR1 MNHNS, CDR2 SASEGT. The CDR3 sequence is 11 residues long. The CDR3 sequence is CASSQNEKLFF. The CDR3 region has the DNA TGTGCCAGCAGCCAGAATGAAAAACTGTTTTTT.

The CDR3 spells CASTSGGRRETQYF. The CDR3 DNA reads TGTGCCAGCACCTCCGGGGGTCGGAGAGAGACCCAGTACTTC. This chain links TRBV28 with TRBJ2-5, with D possibly matching TRBD2 (6 bases). V was cut by 7 bases and J by 4 bases, with 16 bases left in between. CDR3 length: 14 residues. Germline loops: CDR1 MDHEN, CDR2 SYDVKM.

This clone came up a few times. V and J are TRBV4-3 and TRBJ2-4, with D possibly TRBD2 on 6 matching bases. V was clipped by 1 base and J by 8 bases, with 9 bases between them. The CDR3 consists of 13 residues. Germline V gene data show CDR1 as LGHNA and CDR2 as YSLEER. The CDR3 bases are TGCGCCAGCAGCCAAGTTTGGGGGGACATTCAGTACTTC. It codes for CASSQVWGDIQYF.

This chain joins TRBV2 and TRBJ1-2; 7 nucleotides line up with TRBD1. V dropped 7 bases and J dropped 3; count of bases not matched to a gene: 2. The germline V gene has CDR1 SNHLY and CDR2 FYNNEI. CDR3 length: 12 amino acids. CDR3 residues: CASIDRDYGYTF. DNA for the CDR3: TGTGCCAGCATCGACAGGGACTATGGCTACACCTTC. The whole variable domain, remainder taken from reference TRBV2 and TRBJ1-2, is EPEVTQTPSHQVTQMGQEVILRCVPISNHLYFYWYRQILGQKVEFLVSFYNNEISEKSEIFDDQFSVERPDGSNFTLKIRSTKLEDSAMYFCASIDRDYGYTFGSGTRLTVV.

The chain has TRBV4-3 and TRBJ1-5, with unresolved D. V lost 0 bases and J lost 4, with 10 bases in between. The germline gives CDR1 LGHNA, CDR2 YSLEER. This CDR3 has 15 residues. The CDR3 nucleotides read TGCGCCAGCAGCCAAGAGCGAGGGAATAATCAGCCCCAGCATTTT. Amino acid sequence: CASSQERGNNQPQHF.

The table lists this clone with a few counts. The chain employs TRBV5-1 and TRBJ1-4; 9 positions match TRBD1. Unmatched junction bases numbered 10, after V lost 0 bases and J lost 7 bases. Germline values: CDR1 SGHRS, CDR2 YFSETQ. The length of the CDR3 is 17 residues. The CDR3 nucleotides are TGCGCCAGCAGCTTGGCCCGGAGGGGACAGGGCGGTGAAAAACTGTTTTTT. Residues: CASSLARRGQGGEKLFF.

The chain has TRBV27 and TRBJ2-7; no firm D call. Germline V gene sequence: CDR1 MNHEY, CDR2 SMNVEV (reference sequence). This CDR3 has 15 amino acids. Trimming pared 0 bases from V and 0 bases from J, leaving 9 bases between. Written as DNA, the CDR3 is TGTGCCAGCAGTTTATCGACGGGCAACTCCTACGAGCAGTACTTC. Translating gives CASSLSTGNSYEQYF.

The count of this clone is one. The chain recombines TRBV10-2 with TRBJ2-7, with TRBD1 matching 8 bases. This CDR3 spans 15 amino acids. Trimming at V came to 0 bases and at J to 5 bases, leaving 6 bases not matched to a gene. Germline CDR1 is WSHSY and CDR2 is SAAADI. CDR3 region: CASSESHRGIDEQYF. CDR3 DNA sequence: TGCGCCAGCAGTGAGTCGCACAGGGGGATCGACGAGCAGTACTTC.

The chain uses TRBV11-2 and TRBJ2-7, with D uncertain. From germline, CDR1 is SGHAT and CDR2 FQNNGV. The CDR3 extends over 18 amino acids. V lost 3 bases and J 3 bases, leaving 24 bases between the germline ends. CDR3 nucleotides: TGTGCCAGCAGCTTCCAACCCGAGAAAGGACGGAATTTCTACGAGCAGTACTTC. Translated: CASSFQPEKGRNFYEQYF.

The gene calls are TRBV5-1 and TRBJ2-3; TRBD1 matches at 8 bases. Per germline, CDR1 SGHRS and CDR2 YFSETQ. The junction had 0 bases not matched to a gene; V was cut back by 0 bases and J by 3 bases. This CDR3 contains 14 residues. CDR3 nucleotide sequence: TGCGCCAGCAGCTTGGGGACAGGGACAGATACGCAGTATTTT. It translates to CASSLGTGTDTQYF. Combining the CDR3 with reference TRBV5-1 and TRBJ2-3 gives the whole variable domain KAGVTQTPRYLIKTRGQQVTLSCSPISGHRSVSWYQQTPGQGLQFLFEYFSETQRNKGNFPGRFSGRQFSNSRSEMNVSTLELGDSALYLCASSLGTGTDTQYFGPGTRLTVL.

This clone was detected once. This sample also contains other DNA sequences that code for the same CDR3. The rearrangement uses TRBV5-4 and TRBJ1-3; 7 bases align to TRBD1. The length of the CDR3 is 15 residues. Unmatched junction bases numbered 3, after V lost 3 bases and J lost 0 bases. Germline values: CDR1 SGHNT, CDR2 YYREEE (reference sequence). The CDR3 DNA follows: TGTGCCAGCAGCTCAGACAGGGTCTCTGGAAACACCATATATTTT. Protein: CASSSDRVSGNTIYF.

The genes are TRBV5-6 and TRBJ2-2; D is possibly TRBD2 (6 bases). The CDR3 covers 17 residues. V shed 7 bases and J shed 4 bases, with 23 bases lying between them. Germline V gene sequence: CDR1 SGHDT, CDR2 YYEEEE. The CDR3 sequence is CASRASWGLLLTGELFF. CDR3 nucleotides: TGTGCCAGCCGAGCCTCATGGGGACTCCTCCTCACCGGGGAGCTGTTTTTT.

The rearrangement uses TRBV11-2 and TRBJ1-2; no firm D call. Germline-derived CDR1 and CDR2 are SGHAT and FQNNGV. The CDR3 is 16 residues long. Between the trimmed V and J ends, which lost 3 bases and 2 bases, there was a span of 16 bases. The CDR3: CASSFAGSGKNYGYTF. The CDR3 region has the DNA TGTGCCAGCAGCTTCGCTGGTAGCGGTAAGAACTATGGCTACACCTTC. Drawing the rest from reference TRBV11-2 and TRBJ1-2, the complete variable domain is EAGVAQSPRYKIIEKRQSVAFWCNPISGHATLYWYQQILGQGPKLLIQFQNNGVVDDSQLPKDRFSAERLKGVDSTLKIQPAKLEDSAVYLCASSFAGSGKNYGYTFGSGTRLTVV.

The chain carries TRBV30 and TRBJ2-1, with D unresolved. CDR1 and CDR2 (germline): GTSNPN, SVGIG (reference sequence). The length of the CDR3 is 14 residues. V was trimmed by 0 bases and J by 1 base, leaving 7 bases between them. The CDR3 spells CAWSVVGSYNEQFF. The CDR3 nucleotides read TGTGCCTGGAGTGTGGTGGGTTCCTACAATGAGCAGTTCTTC.

This chain joins TRBV18 and TRBJ1-2, with TRBD1 matching 8 bases. V was pared by 4 bases and J by 6 bases, with 7 bases of the junction left unmatched. Germline V gene lookup returns CDR1 KGHSH and CDR2 LQKENI. This CDR3 spans 14 amino acids. The CDR3 DNA reads TGTGCCAGCTCACTGGGACAGGCGGATAATGGCTACACCTTC. This gives the protein CASSLGQADNGYTF.

The chain joins TRBV11-3 to TRBJ2-2; D call uncertain. V was cut by 3 bases and J by 8 bases, with 4 bases left in between. The CDR3 runs 11 residues. Per the germline V gene, CDR1 is SGHNT and CDR2 is YENEEA. Here the CDR3 reads CASSLKGELFF. The CDR3 DNA reads as TGTGCCAGCAGCTTGAAGGGGGAGCTGTTTTTT.

The V call is TRBV11-2, the J call TRBJ2-7, with D tentatively TRBD1 or TRBD2 (6 bases each). Germline V CDR1 and CDR2: SGHAT, FQNNGV. This CDR3 is built from 15 residues. With 4 bases removed from V and 4 bases from J, the gap between germline ends came to 17 bases. The CDR3 region has the DNA TGTGCCAGCAGCTCGCATAATACAGGGACTTACGAGCAGTACTTC. It translates to CASSSHNTGTYEQYF.

This sequence joins TRBV6-5 and TRBJ1-2, with 9 bases aligning to TRBD1. Per the germline V gene, CDR1 is MNHEY and CDR2 is SVGAGI. The CDR3 spans 15 residues. V gave up 5 bases and J gave up 2 bases; unmatched junction bases: 6. The CDR3 region is CASSGGQGSNYGYTF. CDR3 in DNA: TGTGCCAGCAGTGGGGGACAGGGCTCCAACTATGGCTACACCTTC.

The chain carries TRBV6-6 and TRBJ1-1, with D hard to call. The CDR3 consists of 12 residues. CDR1 and CDR2 (germline): MNHNY, SVGAGI (reference sequence). Trimming took 4 bases from V and 8 from J, leaving 11 bases between them. The CDR3 nucleotides read TGTGCCAGCAGTTCCGGGTCCCGCGAAGCTTTCTTT. This codes for CASSSGSREAFF.

This chain joins TRBV28 and TRBJ2-3; maybe TRBD2 (7 bases). Germline V gene sequence: CDR1 MDHEN, CDR2 SYDVKM. The V end lost 5 bases, the J end lost 4 bases, and 19 bases lay between the germline ends. The length of the CDR3 is 16 residues. The DNA of the CDR3 is TGTGCCAGCAGTCCCGGTTGGGGGGGGCAAGCAGATACGCAGTATTTT. Translation: CASSPGWGGQADTQYF.

The chain combines TRBV18 with TRBJ1-5, with TRBD1 as a possible D gene (6 bases). This CDR3 has 16 residues. Per germline, CDR1 KGHSH and CDR2 LQKENI. The germline V and J ends were trimmed by 2 bases and 3 bases, with 14 bases remaining between them. The CDR3 sequence is CASSPGQGSANQPQHF. The CDR3 DNA sequence: TGTGCCAGCTCACCAGGGCAGGGGAGTGCCAATCAGCCCCAGCATTTT.

The V gene is TRBV6-5, the J gene TRBJ1-6; 7 bases are a match to TRBD1. Trimming took 2 bases from V and 10 from J; bases not matched to a gene: 11. Germline values: CDR1 MNHEY, CDR2 SVGAGI. CDR3 length: 16 amino acids. CDR3 sequence (DNA): TGTGCCAGCAGTTACGGCAGGGGGAGGCTTGGGTCACCCCTCCACTTT. Translation gives CASSYGRGRLGSPLHF.

The rearrangement links TRBV18 to TRBJ2-7; no reliable D call. This CDR3 has 13 amino acids. Germline V CDR1 and CDR2: KGHSH, LQKENI. Trimming left V 4 bases short and J 1 base short, with 8 bases between. Here the CDR3 reads CASSQGVSYEQYF. The CDR3 DNA reads as TGTGCCAGCTCACAGGGCGTTTCCTACGAGCAGTACTTC.